The sequence of this TCR beta chain was determined in a study of blood T cells in healthy people across ages. This clonotype turned up a few times. Its target is unknown. The V end lost 0 bases, the J end lost 2 bases, and 15 bases lay between the germline ends. Germline CDR1 reads SEHNR; CDR2 reads FQNEAQ (reference sequence). The CDR3 is 17 amino acids. Study findings and constraints: Diversity of TCR beta correlated strongly with naive T cell percentage. Investigators treated diversity estimates from one million T cells as underestimates.

Then a second PCR, running roughly 7 to 11 cycles, was carried out with a sample-barcoded 5' primer and a J-beta primer mix. Each single sample gave us at least 3 million CDR3-containing paired-end reads. TCRdb re-analysed the 5' RACE reads in MiXCR, keeping a single row per CDR3 protein. The profile covers 1 million to 1.2 million distinct CDR3 sequences, with under 40% appearing a single time and less than 15% taken by the ten largest. Peripheral blood was drawn, ten milliliters per donor. Sequencing was performed on blood. This TCR derives from a man aged 18 to 29 in good health. J is TRBJ2-3 and V is TRBV7-9, with D unresolved. CDR3 sequence (DNA): TGTGCCAGCAGCTTAGCTGCGGTAGTCCAATTCACAGATACGCAGTATTTT. It translates to CASSLAAVVQFTDTQYF. Full variable domain (missing parts from reference TRBV7-9 and TRBJ2-3): DTGVSQNPRHKITKRGQNVTFRCDPISEHNRLYWYRQTLGQGPEFLTYFQNEAQLEKSRLLSDRFSAERPKGSFSTLEIQRTEQGDSAMYLCASSLAAVVQFTDTQYFGPGTRLTVL.